This entry lists 21 T cell receptor beta chains sequenced from one sample in a study of blood T cell repertoires in COVID-19. The repertoire was sequenced with immunoSEQ multiplex PCR; TCRdb's copy has only in-frame clones and lacks some. The profile shows about 240,000 clones, approximately 90% of them singletons. Sequences were obtained from peripheral blood. All receptors come from a woman in her forties or fifties with COVID-19, enrolled during active disease.

The J gene is TRBJ1-5, the V gene TRBV10-1; no firm D call. The V gene's germline CDR1 is WNHNN and CDR2 SYGVQD (reference sequence). Trimming cost V 3 bases and J 1 base, with 4 bases left between them. This CDR3 spans 13 amino acids. This chain's CDR3 is CASSESSNQPQHF. CDR3 coding DNA: TGCGCCAGCAGTGAATCAAGCAATCAGCCCCAGCATTTT.

The chain joins TRBV24-1 to TRBJ2-3, with 7 bases lining up with TRBD2. Germline V gene sequence: CDR1 KGHDR, CDR2 SFDVKD. The CDR3 extends over 15 amino acids. V dropped 3 bases and J dropped 1; count of bases not matched to a gene: 3. Here the CDR3 reads CATSDGAGGTDTQYF. The CDR3 nucleotides are TGTGCCACCAGTGATGGGGCGGGGGGCACAGATACGCAGTATTTT.

This clone was seen only a few times. The J gene is TRBJ2-7, the V gene TRBV3-1 (or the pseudogene TRBV3-2), with 10 positions matching TRBD1. Germline V gene lookup returns CDR1 LGHDT and CDR2 YNNKEL (reference sequence). This CDR3 spans 16 amino acids. Unmatched junction bases numbered 12, after V lost 6 bases and J lost 4 bases. This CDR3 reads CASRLSWDRGVYEQYV. Here the CDR3 DNA reads TGTGCCAGCAGACTATCGTGGGACAGGGGCGTTTACGAGCAGTACGTC.

The chain combines TRBV19 with TRBJ2-2; D remains ambiguous. The CDR3 consists of 14 residues. The V gene lost 7 bases and the J gene lost 3 bases, with 12 bases spanning the gap. Germline CDR1 reads LNHDA; CDR2 reads SQIVND (reference sequence). The CDR3 sequence is CASTIQKYTGELFF. Written as DNA, the CDR3 is TGTGCCAGTACCATACAGAAATACACCGGGGAGCTGTTTTTT. The full variable domain, rest sourced from reference TRBV19 and TRBJ2-2, is DGGITQSPKYLFRKEGQNVTLSCEQNLNHDAMYWYRQDPGQGLRLIYYSQIVNDFQKGDIAEGYSVSREKKESFPLTVTSAQKNPTAFYLCASTIQKYTGELFFGEGSRLTVL.

This sequence joins TRBV5-6 and TRBJ1-2, with D hard to call. V was pared by 0 bases and J by 4 bases, with 10 bases between. Germline V CDR1 and CDR2: SGHDT, YYEEEE. This CDR3 is built from 14 residues. This CDR3 reads CASSLDSRIYGYTF. The DNA for the CDR3 is TGTGCCAGCAGCTTGGATAGCAGAATCTATGGCTACACCTTC.

The sample holds a few counts of this clone. The genes are TRBV10-3 and TRBJ1-1, with a tentative D call TRBD1 (6 bases). The CDR3 consists of 12 residues. CDR1 is ENHRY, CDR2 SYGVKD, per germline. V was clipped by 6 bases and J by 8 bases, with 13 bases between them. The CDR3 loop is CAISPEGQEAFF. As DNA, the CDR3 is TGTGCCATCAGCCCCGAAGGACAGGAAGCTTTCTTT.

This clone occurred once. This chain links TRBV20-1 with TRBJ1-2, with a weak D call TRBD1 (5 bases). This CDR3 has 10 amino acids. The V end was cut by 5 bases, the J end by 7 bases, with 8 bases between. Per germline, CDR1 DFQATT and CDR2 SNEGSKA (reference sequence). CDR3 DNA: TGCAGTGCTCCGGGGGGTGGCTACACCTTC. It specifies CSAPGGGYTF.

This clone was seen more than once but under ten times. V is TRBV6-2 or TRBV6-3 and J is TRBJ1-1, with a possible D match to TRBD1 (6 bases). Trimming pared 2 bases from V and 6 bases from J, leaving 16 bases between. CDR3 size: 15 residues. Germline lookup yields CDR1 MNHEY and CDR2 SVGEGT. The CDR3 spells CASSYPGGLVAEAFF. In nucleotides, the CDR3 is TGTGCCAGCAGTTACCCCGGGGGGCTGGTCGCTGAAGCTTTCTTT.

The chain couples TRBV28 to TRBJ1-4, with a tentative D call TRBD1 (5 bases). V lost 6 bases and J lost 4, with 18 bases in between. Germline-derived CDR1 and CDR2 are MDHEN and SYDVKM. The CDR3 is 16 residues long. CDR3 bases: TGTGCCAGCAGCTCCTCCCTGACAGTAAATAATGAAAAACTGTTTTTT. It translates to CASSSSLTVNNEKLFF.

The gene calls are TRBV5-8 and TRBJ2-7; 9 nucleotides match TRBD1. The CDR3 runs 14 residues. Germline trimming cut 3 bases from V and 7 bases from J; bases unmatched to any gene: 8. Germline CDR1 and CDR2: SGHTS and YDEGEE. Written as DNA, the CDR3 is TGTGCCAGCAGCTCCCGGACAGGGGTGAGGGAGCAGTACGTC. It translates to CASSSRTGVREQYV.

The V gene is TRBV27, the J gene TRBJ2-3; 10 positions agree with TRBD2. The CDR3 extends over 17 amino acids. The trim removed 4 bases at V and 4 bases at J, leaving 11 bases unmatched. CDR1 and CDR2 from the germline V gene are MNHEY and SMNVEV (reference sequence). This CDR3 is CASSSRTSGTTADTQYF. As DNA, the CDR3 is TGTGCCAGCAGTTCAAGGACTAGCGGAACCACAGCAGATACGCAGTATTTT.

This clone occurred once. V gene TRBV19 combines with J gene TRBJ1-2; no definite D call. The V gene lost 5 bases and the J gene lost 4 bases, with 17 bases spanning the gap. Germline assignment: CDR1 LNHDA and CDR2 SQIVND (reference sequence). CDR3 size: 15 residues. The CDR3 loop is CASSPTIQLIYGYTF. The CDR3 DNA reads TGTGCCAGTAGTCCCACAATACAGCTAATCTATGGCTACACCTTC.

The table lists this clone with a few counts. The chain carries TRBV7-2 and TRBJ2-4; D is uncertain. CDR1 SGHTA and CDR2 FQGNSA come from the germline V gene. Deletions cut 2 bases from V and 8 bases from J, with 10 bases between. The CDR3 runs to 13 residues. The CDR3, as DNA: TGTGCCAGCAGCTTACACGGTTCGGACATTCAGTACTTC. Protein product: CASSLHGSDIQYF. Complete variable domain (other parts from reference TRBV7-2 and TRBJ2-4): GAGVSQSPSNKVTEKGKDVELRCDPISGHTALYWYRQSLGQGLEFLIYFQGNSAPDKSGLPSDRFSAERTGGSVSTLTIQRTQQEDSAVYLCASSLHGSDIQYFGAGTRLSVL.

The V gene is TRBV5-1, the J gene TRBJ2-1; 9 bases agree with TRBD1. CDR3 length: 16 residues. V was clipped by 4 bases and J by 4 bases; unmatched bases: 9. Germline CDR1 is SGHRS and CDR2 is YFSETQ. The CDR3 nucleotides read TGCGCCAGCAGCCCGGAAGGGACAGGGTCTTACAATGAGCAGTTCTTC. Its translation is CASSPEGTGSYNEQFF.

The chain combines TRBV11-2 with TRBJ1-3; D remains ambiguous. CDR3 length: 16 residues. V lost 1 base to trimming and J lost 0 bases, with 10 bases between them. CDR1 SGHAT and CDR2 FQNNGV come from the germline V gene. CDR3: CASSLGRRSSGNTIYF. The DNA of the CDR3 is TGTGCCAGCAGCTTAGGCAGGCGTAGCTCTGGAAACACCATATATTTT.

V and J are TRBV6-5 and TRBJ1-2; D unresolved. Germline lookup yields CDR1 MNHEY and CDR2 SVGAGI. The CDR3 is 14 amino acids. Trimming stripped 7 bases from V and 4 bases from J, with 16 bases between. The CDR3 spells CASTRRSETYGYTF. The CDR3 nucleotides are TGTGCCAGCACCCGAAGGAGTGAAACCTATGGCTACACCTTC.

The genes are TRBV19 and TRBJ2-7; 7 bases align to TRBD1. The V gene end was trimmed by 6 bases and the J gene end by 4 bases; junction bases not matched to a gene: 12. The CDR3 runs to 15 residues. Germline-derived CDR1 and CDR2 are LNHDA and SQIVND (reference sequence). For the CDR3, the DNA is TGTGCCAGTAGCGATCCAAAGGGGGCGTCTTACGAGCAGTACTTC. Protein: CASSDPKGASYEQYF. Full variable domain (missing parts from reference TRBV19 and TRBJ2-7): DGGITQSPKYLFRKEGQNVTLSCEQNLNHDAMYWYRQDPGQGLRLIYYSQIVNDFQKGDIAEGYSVSREKKESFPLTVTSAQKNPTAFYLCASSDPKGASYEQYFGPGTRLTVT.

This clone has a handful of counts. The chain uses TRBV5-1 and TRBJ1-2; 7 positions agree with TRBD1. In germline, CDR1 is SGHRS, CDR2 YFSETQ. This CDR3 spans 14 amino acids. V lost 0 bases, J lost 8 bases, and 7 bases stayed unmatched. CDR3 DNA sequence: TGCGCCAGCAGCTTGGGAGGGGGCGCGGAGGGCTACACCTTC. Protein sequence: CASSLGGGAEGYTF.

The table lists this clone with a count of one. The V and J genes are TRBV9 and TRBJ2-3, with no clear D. V was clipped by 4 bases and J by 3 bases, with 12 bases between them. In germline, CDR1 is SGDLS, CDR2 YYNGEE. The CDR3 consists of 14 residues. In DNA, the CDR3 is TGTGCCAGCAGCCCCCGTACCGGGACAGATACGCAGTATTTT. Translation gives CASSPRTGTDTQYF.

CDR3 DNA: TGTGCCAGCAGTTTATTGGGGGGGTTCGATCAGCCCCAGCATTTT. Translation gives CASSLLGGFDQPQHF. V usage is TRBV27 and J usage is TRBJ1-5, with D tentatively TRBD1 (5 bases). The CDR3 has 15 residues. The germline V and J ends were trimmed by 1 base and 5 bases, with 12 bases remaining between them. From germline, CDR1 is MNHEY and CDR2 SMNVEV (reference sequence).

The chain carries TRBV9 and TRBJ2-2, with D maybe TRBD1 (6 bases). Trimming stripped 4 bases from V and 2 bases from J, with 9 bases between. CDR1 SGDLS and CDR2 YYNGEE come from the germline V gene. The CDR3 is 14 amino acids. This CDR3 reads CASSRGFNTGELFF. CDR3 sequence (DNA): TGTGCCAGCAGCAGGGGGTTTAACACCGGGGAGCTGTTTTTT.